This T cell receptor (beta chain) was sequenced in a study of T cell changes during pregnancy in multiple sclerosis. Looked up from germline, CDR1 is SEHNR and CDR2 is FQNEAQ (reference sequence). Trimming took off 5 bases at V and 0 bases at J, with 11 bases between the two ends. The CDR3 has 15 amino acids. TCRdb's table, derived via immunoSEQ multiplex PCR, lists solely in-frame clones and lacks some. Seen here are tens of thousands of clones, 85% to 95% observed once, and the top ten hold around 0.2%. The clonotype comes from a female donor with multiple sclerosis, enrolled in a pregnancy study. Specimen: CD4+ T cells from peripheral blood mononuclear cells, collected before pregnancy. The chain has TRBV7-9 and TRBJ1-3; D may be TRBD1 (5 bases). The CDR3 nucleotides read TGTGCCAGCAGCCTGGCAGGGAACTCTGGAAACACCATATATTTT. Its protein product is CASSLAGNSGNTIYF.